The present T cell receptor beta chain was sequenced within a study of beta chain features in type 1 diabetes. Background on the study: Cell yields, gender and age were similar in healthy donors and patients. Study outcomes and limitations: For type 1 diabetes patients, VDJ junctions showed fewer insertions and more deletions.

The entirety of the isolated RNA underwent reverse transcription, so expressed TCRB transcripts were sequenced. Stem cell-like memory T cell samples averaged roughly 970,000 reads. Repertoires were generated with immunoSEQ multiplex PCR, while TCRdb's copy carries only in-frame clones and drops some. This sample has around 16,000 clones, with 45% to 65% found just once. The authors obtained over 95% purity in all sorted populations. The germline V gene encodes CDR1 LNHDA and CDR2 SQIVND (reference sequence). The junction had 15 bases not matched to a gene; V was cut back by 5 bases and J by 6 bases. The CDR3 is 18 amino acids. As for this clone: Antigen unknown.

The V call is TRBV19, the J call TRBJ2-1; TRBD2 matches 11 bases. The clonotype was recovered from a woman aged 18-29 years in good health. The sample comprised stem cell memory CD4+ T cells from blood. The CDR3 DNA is TGTGCCAGTAGTTCTATACTAGCGGGAGATCGATGGGGCAATGAGCAGTTCTTC. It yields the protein CASSSILAGDRWGNEQFF.